This TCR beta chain was recovered during a study of blood T cell repertoires in COVID-19. As handled by the study authors: Counts of nucleated cells, estimated from reference gene primer amplification, were obtained. Assay used: immunoSEQ multiplex PCR; TCRdb lists only in-frame clones, some missing. V and J calls and clone size are as listed in that table; D and trimming were resolved from the DNA. The table has over 150,000 clones, approximately 82% seen once. Germline assignment: CDR1 SGHTA and CDR2 FQGNSA. The CDR3 covers 14 residues. Losses at the gene ends were 3 bases for V and 2 bases for J; bases not matched to a gene: 2. Participant reports of clinical history set cohort assignment.

The chain joins TRBV7-2 to TRBJ2-5, with 8 bases that match TRBD1. Sample: PBMCs or T cells enriched from blood (not recorded which). The TCR comes from a woman in her forties or fifties who had recovered from COVID-19. The CDR3 loop reads CASSFRTGQETQYF. In DNA form, the CDR3 reads TGTGCCAGCAGCTTCCGGACAGGGCAAGAGACCCAGTACTTC.